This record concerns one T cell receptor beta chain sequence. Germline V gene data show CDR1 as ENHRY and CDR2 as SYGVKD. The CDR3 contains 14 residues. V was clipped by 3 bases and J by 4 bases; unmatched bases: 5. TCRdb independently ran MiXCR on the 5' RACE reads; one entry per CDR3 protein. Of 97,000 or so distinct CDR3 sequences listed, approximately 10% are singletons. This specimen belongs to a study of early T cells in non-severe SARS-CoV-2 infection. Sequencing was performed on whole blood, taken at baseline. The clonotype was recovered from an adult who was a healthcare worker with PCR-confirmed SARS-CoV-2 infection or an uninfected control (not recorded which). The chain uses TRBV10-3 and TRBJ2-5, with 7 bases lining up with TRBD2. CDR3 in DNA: TGTGCCATCAGTGACTCGGGCGGGAGAGAGACCCAGTACTTC. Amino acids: CAISDSGGRETQYF.